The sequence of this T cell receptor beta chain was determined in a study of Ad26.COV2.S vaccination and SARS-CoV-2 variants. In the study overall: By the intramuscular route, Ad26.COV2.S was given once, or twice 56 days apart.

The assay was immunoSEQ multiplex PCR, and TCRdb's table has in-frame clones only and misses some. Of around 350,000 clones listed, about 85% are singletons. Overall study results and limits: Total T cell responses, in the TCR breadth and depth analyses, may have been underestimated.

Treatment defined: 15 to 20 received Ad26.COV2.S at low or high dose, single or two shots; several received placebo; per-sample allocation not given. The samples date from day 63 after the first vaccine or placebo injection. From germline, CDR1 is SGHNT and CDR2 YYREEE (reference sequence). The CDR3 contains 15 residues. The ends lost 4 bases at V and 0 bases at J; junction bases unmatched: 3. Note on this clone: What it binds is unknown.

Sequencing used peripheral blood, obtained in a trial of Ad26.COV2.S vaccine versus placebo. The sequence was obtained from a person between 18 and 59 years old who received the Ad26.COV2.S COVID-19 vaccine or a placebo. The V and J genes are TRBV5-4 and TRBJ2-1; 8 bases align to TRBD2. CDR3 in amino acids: CASSRTSGSYNEQFF. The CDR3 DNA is TGTGCCAGCAGCCGTACTAGCGGCTCCTACAATGAGCAGTTCTTC.